This TCR beta chain emerged from a study of CD8 T cells in Susac syndrome (dated by TCRdb to between 2018 and 2021). As for the study more broadly: Repertoire sequencing was used to test whether CD8+ T cell activation and differentiation in Susac syndrome was antigen driven. CD8+ T cell repertoire clonality was compared between 12 healthy donors, around 14 Susac syndrome patients and 15 or so multiple sclerosis patients. Overall study results and their limits: The TCR sequencing and HLA analysis was acknowledged to have included a relatively small number of individuals.

Turning to this clonotype: The antigen this receptor binds is unknown. No clone much larger than this one lies a single base away; base qualities are absent.

RNA was extracted using the RNeasy kit, and roughly 0.45 to 1 microgram was reverse transcribed with random hexamers. The immunoSEQ multiplex PCR assay, covering 54 Vbeta and 13 Jbeta segments, was used to amplify TCR beta CDR3 regions. To correct PCR amplification bias, a synthetic template baseline was used for both primer optimization and computational correction. Per the source publication's procedure: Reads were annotated to V, D and J genes according to IMGT and were analyzed with immunoSEQ Analyzer, with only productive sequences retained. Clonality was calculated as one minus the Shannon entropy normalized by log2 of the number of productive unique sequences. For each patient and control, public and private clones were evaluated within the 100 most prevalent clones. A clone was defined as Susac-specific if it was absent from the healthy and MS cohorts, from over a thousand published viral clones and from other ImmuneACCESS disease sequences. The public reads were quality trimmed at Q25 with fastp and then assembled into clones with MiXCR by TCRdb, keeping productive beta chains. Identical CDR3 protein sequences are pooled into one entry, listed with their most common genes and DNA. The V and J calls come from TCRdb's annotation, not from the publication. In this sample the table shows 130,000 or so distinct CDR3 sequences, about 93% of which occur a single time. About 0.23% of the sample comes from the top ten.

Peripheral blood CD8+ and CD4+ T cells from healthy donors, Susac syndrome patients and multiple sclerosis patients were profiled by high-throughput TCR beta sequencing. The multiple sclerosis controls were treatment-naive patients who had stable or active relapsing-remitting disease and met the revised McDonald criteria. Bulk CD8+ and CD4+ T cells were purified by magnetic negative isolation, while CD8+ TEMRA cells were enriched using FACS. Blood was collected in EDTA tubes and processed within 24 hours, with PBMCs isolated through density gradient centrifugation. PBMCs intended for TCR sequencing were cryopreserved in liquid nitrogen and thawed later in a water bath at 37 degrees C. Purity of sorted or isolated CD4+, CD8+ and CD8+ TEMRA cells was at least 90%. This clonotype originated in a human donor with multiple sclerosis. The sequenced sample was CD8+ T cells from PBMCs.

The DNA sequence reads TGTGCCAGCTCACCAACAGAACGAGAGACCCAGTACTTC. It is translated as CASSPTERETQYF. Recombination linked TRBV18 to TRBJ2-5; no D segment can be confidently identified. From the cysteine up to the phenylalanine, the CDR3 has a length of 13 residues. Only the CDR3 portion is preserved as DNA: 39 bases, with reading frame beginning at the first base. CDR1 and CDR2 (KGHSH, LQKENI) derive from the germline V gene. Trimming removed 2 bases from V and 4 bases from J, leaving 8 bases between the germline ends.